These T cell receptor beta chains were read from a single sample in a study of T cells in Graves' hyperthyroidism and ophthalmopathy. TCRdb reprocessed the multiplex PCR reads with MiXCR, giving one entry per CDR3 protein. The table records about 840,000 distinct CDR3 sequences, 35% to 40% of them present only once. Sequencing input: blood. The receptor source for this set is a man aged 18 to 29 with Graves' hyperthyroidism. Both conserved end residues are part of each CDR3. D genes are given only for firm matches. Where a row states a size, it is once, few, many or the class of an expanded clone; other rows omit it.

v_gene: TRBV19
d_gene: NA
abundance: NA
j_gene: TRBJ1-5
CDR3nt: TGTGCCAGCAGCCAAGATTTACATGCTAGCAATCAGCCCCAGCATTTT
CDR3aa: CASSQDLHASNQPQHF

v_gene: TRBV19
d_gene: TRBD1
abundance: NA
j_gene: TRBJ1-6
CDR3nt: TGTGCCAGACCCGGCACAGGGGGTTGTTCACCCCTCCACTTT
CDR3aa: CARPGTGGCSPLHF

v_gene: TRBV13
d_gene: TRBD1
abundance: few
j_gene: TRBJ2-5
CDR3nt: TGTGCCAGCGGATCACAGGGGGGCGAAGAGACCCAGTACTTC
CDR3aa: CASGSQGGEETQYF

v_gene: TRBV2
d_gene: NA
abundance: few
j_gene: TRBJ1-2
CDR3nt: TGTGCCAGCCATGACAATAACTATGGCTACACCTTC
CDR3aa: CASHDNNYGYTF

v_gene: TRBV20-1
d_gene: NA
abundance: few
j_gene: TRBJ1-1
CDR3nt: TGCAGTGCTAGGGGGAGGTATTCTGAAGCTTTCTTT
CDR3aa: CSARGRYSEAFF

v_gene: TRBV20-1
d_gene: TRBD1
abundance: many
j_gene: TRBJ1-2
CDR3nt: TGCAGTGCTGAAGACAGGGAGAACTATGGCTACACCTTC
CDR3aa: CSAEDRENYGYTF

v_gene: TRBV11-2
d_gene: TRBD2
abundance: NA
j_gene: TRBJ2-5
CDR3nt: TGTGCCAGCAGCTCTTGGACTAGCCAAGAGACCCAGTACTTC
CDR3aa: CASSSWTSQETQYF

v_gene: TRBV6-5
d_gene: NA
abundance: many
j_gene: TRBJ2-7
CDR3nt: TGTGCCAGTGCCACCGCGCAGGGGCAGTACTTC
CDR3aa: CASATAQGQYF

v_gene: TRBV6-6
d_gene: NA
abundance: NA
j_gene: TRBJ2-5
CDR3nt: TGTGCCAGCAGCCACGAAGGATTGGAGACCCAGTACTTC
CDR3aa: CASSHEGLETQYF

v_gene: TRBV29-1
d_gene: NA
abundance: once
j_gene: TRBJ1-5
CDR3nt: TGCAGCGCCCGACGGGGTATTCAGCCCCAGCATTTT
CDR3aa: CSARRGIQPQHF

v_gene: TRBV12-3/TRBV12-4
d_gene: NA
abundance: NA
j_gene: TRBJ2-2
CDR3nt: TGTGCCAGCAGTTTAGGTCCTAGGCGCGCCGGGGAGCTGTTTTTT
CDR3aa: CASSLGPRRAGELFF

v_gene: TRBV10-3
d_gene: TRBD1
abundance: many
j_gene: TRBJ1-1
CDR3nt: TGTGCCATCAGTGTAACAGGGGTCCGTACTGAAGCTTTCTTT
CDR3aa: CAISVTGVRTEAFF

v_gene: TRBV25-1
d_gene: NA
abundance: NA
j_gene: TRBJ1-6
CDR3nt: TGTGCTAGTGATTGGGTCTTCCCTAATTCACCCCTCCACTTT
CDR3aa: CASDWVFPNSPLHF

v_gene: TRBV4-1
d_gene: NA
abundance: few
j_gene: TRBJ2-7
CDR3nt: TGCGCCAGCAGCCAATCCCTGGCGACAGCCACCTACGAGCAGTACTTC
CDR3aa: CASSQSLATATYEQYF

v_gene: TRBV25-1
d_gene: NA
abundance: many
j_gene: TRBJ1-1
CDR3nt: TGTGCCAGCAGCACAGGGACGAACACTGAAGCTTTCTTT
CDR3aa: CASSTGTNTEAFF